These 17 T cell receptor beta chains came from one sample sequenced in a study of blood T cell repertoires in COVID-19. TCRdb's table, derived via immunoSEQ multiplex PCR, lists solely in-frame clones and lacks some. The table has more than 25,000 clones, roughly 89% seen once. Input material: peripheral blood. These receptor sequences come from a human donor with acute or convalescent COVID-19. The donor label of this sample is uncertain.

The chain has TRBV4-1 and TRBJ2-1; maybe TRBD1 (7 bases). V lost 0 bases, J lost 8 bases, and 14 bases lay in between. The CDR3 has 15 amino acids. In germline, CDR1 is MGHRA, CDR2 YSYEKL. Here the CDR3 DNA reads TGCGCCAGCAGCCAAGAGTCGTCCAGGGGGGATGAGCAGTTCTTC. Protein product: CASSQESSRGDEQFF.

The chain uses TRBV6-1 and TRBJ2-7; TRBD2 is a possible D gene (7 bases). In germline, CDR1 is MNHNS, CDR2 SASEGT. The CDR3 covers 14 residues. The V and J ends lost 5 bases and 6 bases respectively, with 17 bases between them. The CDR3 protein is CASSPGGPSSEQYV. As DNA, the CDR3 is TGTGCCAGCAGTCCCGGGGGGCCCTCGAGCGAGCAGTACGTC.

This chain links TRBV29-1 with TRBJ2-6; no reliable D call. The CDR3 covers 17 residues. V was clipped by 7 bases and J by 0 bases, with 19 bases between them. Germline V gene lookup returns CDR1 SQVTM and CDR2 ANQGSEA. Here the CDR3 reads CSALTQATLSGANVLTF. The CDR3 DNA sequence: TGCAGCGCTCTAACTCAGGCGACACTCTCTGGGGCCAACGTCCTGACTTTC.

Here the CDR3 reads CASSLDLAGGQRTQYF. The DNA for the CDR3 is TGTGCCAGCAGCTTAGACCTAGCGGGGGGCCAACGTACGCAGTATTTT. The chain links TRBV11-2 to TRBJ2-3, with 11 bases matching TRBD2. J was trimmed by 8 bases and V by 0 bases; bases with no gene match: 7. The CDR3 contains 16 residues. Germline CDR1 reads SGHAT; CDR2 reads FQNNGV.

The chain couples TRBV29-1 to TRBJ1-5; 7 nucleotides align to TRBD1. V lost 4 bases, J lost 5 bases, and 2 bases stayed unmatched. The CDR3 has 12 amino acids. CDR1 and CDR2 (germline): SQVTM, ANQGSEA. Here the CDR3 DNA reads TGCAGCGTTGGACAGGGAGATCAGCCCCAGCATTTT. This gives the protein CSVGQGDQPQHF.

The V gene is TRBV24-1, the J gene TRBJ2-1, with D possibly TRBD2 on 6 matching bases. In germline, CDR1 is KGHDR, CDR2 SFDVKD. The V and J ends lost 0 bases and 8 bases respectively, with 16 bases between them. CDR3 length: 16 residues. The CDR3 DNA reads TGTGCCACCAGTGATTTGGGTCGCGGGGAGAGCGATGAGCAGTTCTTC. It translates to CATSDLGRGESDEQFF.

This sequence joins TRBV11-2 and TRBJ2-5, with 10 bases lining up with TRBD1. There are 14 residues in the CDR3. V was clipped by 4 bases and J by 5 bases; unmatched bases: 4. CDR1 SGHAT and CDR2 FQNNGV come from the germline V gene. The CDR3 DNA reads TGTGCCAGCAGCTCGGGACAGGGGCTTGAGACCCAGTACTTC. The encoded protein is CASSSGQGLETQYF. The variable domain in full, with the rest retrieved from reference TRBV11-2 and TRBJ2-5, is EAGVAQSPRYKIIEKRQSVAFWCNPISGHATLYWYQQILGQGPKLLIQFQNNGVVDDSQLPKDRFSAERLKGVDSTLKIQPAKLEDSAVYLCASSSGQGLETQYFGPGTRLLVL.

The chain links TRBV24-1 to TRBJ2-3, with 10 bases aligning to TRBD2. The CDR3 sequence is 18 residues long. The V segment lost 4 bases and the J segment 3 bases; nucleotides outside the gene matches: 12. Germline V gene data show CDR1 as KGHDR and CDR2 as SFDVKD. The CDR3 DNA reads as TGTGCCACCAGTGACCCGCTTGGTGTAGCGGGGGGTACAGATACGCAGTATTTT. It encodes CATSDPLGVAGGTDTQYF.

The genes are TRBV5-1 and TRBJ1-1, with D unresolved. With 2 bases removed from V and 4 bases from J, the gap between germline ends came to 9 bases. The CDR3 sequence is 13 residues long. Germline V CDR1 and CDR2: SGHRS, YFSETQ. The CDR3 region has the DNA TGCGCCAGCAGCTTTTGGGGAGTCACTGAAGCTTTCTTT. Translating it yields CASSFWGVTEAFF.

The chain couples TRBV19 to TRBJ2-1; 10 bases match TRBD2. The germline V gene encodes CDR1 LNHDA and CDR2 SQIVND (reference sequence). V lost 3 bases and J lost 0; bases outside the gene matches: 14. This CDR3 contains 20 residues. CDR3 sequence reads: CASSIKARQLAGPSYNEQFF. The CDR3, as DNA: TGTGCCAGTAGTATTAAAGCGAGGCAACTAGCGGGACCCTCCTACAATGAGCAGTTCTTC. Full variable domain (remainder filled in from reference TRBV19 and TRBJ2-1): DGGITQSPKYLFRKEGQNVTLSCEQNLNHDAMYWYRQDPGQGLRLIYYSQIVNDFQKGDIAEGYSVSREKKESFPLTVTSAQKNPTAFYLCASSIKARQLAGPSYNEQFFGPGTRLTVL.

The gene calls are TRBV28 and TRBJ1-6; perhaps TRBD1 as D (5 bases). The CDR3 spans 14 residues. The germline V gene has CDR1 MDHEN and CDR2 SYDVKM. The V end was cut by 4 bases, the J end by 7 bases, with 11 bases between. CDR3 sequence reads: CASSSSHRNSPLHF. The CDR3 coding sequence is TGTGCCAGCAGTTCTTCCCACAGGAATTCACCCCTCCACTTT.

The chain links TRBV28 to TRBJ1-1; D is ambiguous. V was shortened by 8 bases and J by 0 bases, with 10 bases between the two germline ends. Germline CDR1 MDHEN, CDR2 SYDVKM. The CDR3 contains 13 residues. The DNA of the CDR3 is TGTGCCAGCGTTTCTCGGGTGAACACTGAAGCTTTCTTT. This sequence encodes CASVSRVNTEAFF.

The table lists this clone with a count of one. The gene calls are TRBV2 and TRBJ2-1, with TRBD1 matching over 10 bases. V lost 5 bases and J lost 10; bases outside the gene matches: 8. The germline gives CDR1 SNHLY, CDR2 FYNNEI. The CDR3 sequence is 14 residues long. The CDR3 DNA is TGTGCCAGCAGTCGACAGGGGGCGTTAAACGAGCAGTTCTTC. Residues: CASSRQGALNEQFF.

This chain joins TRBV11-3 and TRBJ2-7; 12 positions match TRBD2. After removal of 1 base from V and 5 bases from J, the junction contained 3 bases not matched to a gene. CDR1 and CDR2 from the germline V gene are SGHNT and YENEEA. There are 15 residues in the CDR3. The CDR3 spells CASSLGLAGVHEQYF. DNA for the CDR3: TGTGCCAGCAGCTTAGGACTAGCGGGAGTCCACGAGCAGTACTTC.

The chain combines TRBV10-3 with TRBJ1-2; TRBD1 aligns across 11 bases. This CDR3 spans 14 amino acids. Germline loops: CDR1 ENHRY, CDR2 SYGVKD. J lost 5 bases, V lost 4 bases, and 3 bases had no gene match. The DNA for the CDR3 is TGTGCCATCAGTGCGGGGGACAGGGGGTATGGCTACACCTTC. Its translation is CAISAGDRGYGYTF.

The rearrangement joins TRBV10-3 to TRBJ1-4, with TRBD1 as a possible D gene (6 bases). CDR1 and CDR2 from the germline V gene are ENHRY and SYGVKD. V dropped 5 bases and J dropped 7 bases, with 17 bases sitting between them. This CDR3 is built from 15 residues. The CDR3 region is CAISSPGEGVEKLFF. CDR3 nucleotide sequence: TGTGCCATCAGTTCCCCAGGGGAGGGTGTTGAAAAACTGTTTTTT.

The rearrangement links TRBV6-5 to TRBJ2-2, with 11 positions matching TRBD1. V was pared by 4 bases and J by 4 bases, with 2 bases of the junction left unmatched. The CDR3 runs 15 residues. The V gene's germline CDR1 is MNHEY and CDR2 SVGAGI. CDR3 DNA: TGTGCCAGCAGTTGGGACAGGGGGGCCACCGGGGAGCTGTTTTTT. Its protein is CASSWDRGATGELFF.